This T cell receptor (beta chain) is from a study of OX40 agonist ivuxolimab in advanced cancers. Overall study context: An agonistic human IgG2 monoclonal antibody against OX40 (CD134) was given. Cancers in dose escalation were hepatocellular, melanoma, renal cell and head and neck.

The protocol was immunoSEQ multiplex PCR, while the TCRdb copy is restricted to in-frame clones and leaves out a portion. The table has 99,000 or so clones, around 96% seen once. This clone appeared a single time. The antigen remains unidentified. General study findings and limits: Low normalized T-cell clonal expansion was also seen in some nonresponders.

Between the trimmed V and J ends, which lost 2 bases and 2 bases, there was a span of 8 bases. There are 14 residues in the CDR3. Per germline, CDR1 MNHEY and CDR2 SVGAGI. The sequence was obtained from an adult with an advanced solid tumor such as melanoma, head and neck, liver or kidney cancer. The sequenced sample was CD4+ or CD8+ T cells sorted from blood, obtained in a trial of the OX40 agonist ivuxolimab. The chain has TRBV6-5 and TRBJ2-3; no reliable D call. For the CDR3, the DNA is TGTGCCAGCAGTTACCAGGAGTACACAGATACGCAGTATTTT. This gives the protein CASSYQEYTDTQYF.